The 10 T cell receptor beta chains below all came from one sample that was sequenced in a study of beta chain features in type 1 diabetes. Antigens for these TCRs are unknown. Sequencing targeted expressed TCRB transcripts, as all isolated RNA had been reverse transcribed. The table came from immunoSEQ multiplex PCR; TCRdb's copy has only in-frame clones and leaves some out. This sample carries 200,000 to 300,000 clones, approximately 10% of them seen once, and the ten largest clones take about 0.018%. Study-wide results and caveats: Type 1 diabetes patients had moderately but significantly shorter TCRB CDR3s in all four CD4+ subsets.

Sequencing was done on a sample of naive CD4+ T cells from blood. The receptors stem from a man aged 25-45 years with type 1 diabetes.

Comment on this clone: At one end the junction does not follow the germline gene, possibly because of a read error. The V call is TRBV29-1, the J call TRBJ2-5; 7 nucleotides match TRBD2. CDR1 is SQVTM and CDR2 is ANQGSEA in the germline V gene. The CDR3 is made up of 15 amino acids. The CDR3 coding sequence is TGCAGCGTTGAACCCCTAAGGGCTAGCGGAGATGTGTCGAACTTC. It codes for CSVEPLRASGDVSNF.

This clone was detected only a few times. CDR3 amino acids: CASTKRGEYEQYF. As DNA, the CDR3 is TGTGCCAGCACCAAGCGGGGAGAGTACGAGCAGTACTTC. This chain connects TRBV5-4 to TRBJ2-7, with 7 bases matching TRBD2. V lost 6 bases to trimming and J lost 4 bases; unmatched junction nucleotides: 7. Per germline, CDR1 SGHNT and CDR2 YYREEE (reference sequence). The CDR3 spans 13 residues.

This clone was detected only a few times. The chain recombines TRBV18 with TRBJ2-7, with TRBD2 matching 7 bases. V lost 3 bases, J lost 6 bases, and 11 bases stayed unmatched. Germline V lookup: CDR1 KGHSH, CDR2 LQKENI. This CDR3 contains 15 residues. The DNA of the CDR3 is TGTGCCAGCTCACCCTTCCCCCGGGGGGTTTCCGAGCAGTACTTC. Its protein is CASSPFPRGVSEQYF.

The table lists this clone with a few counts. The J gene is TRBJ2-7, the V gene TRBV7-9; D remains unclear. This CDR3 is 14 amino acids long. V was cut by 0 bases and J by 2 bases, with 8 bases left in between. Germline CDR1 is SEHNR and CDR2 is FQNEAQ (reference sequence). The CDR3 region is CASSLAAETYEQYF. The DNA for the CDR3 is TGTGCCAGCAGCTTAGCGGCGGAAACCTACGAGCAGTACTTC.

The V gene is TRBV4-2, the J gene TRBJ1-6; possible D gene TRBD1, 5 bases. V lost 0 bases and J lost 8, with 5 bases in between. This CDR3 is 13 amino acids long. Looked up from germline, CDR1 is LGHNA and CDR2 is YNFKEQ. CDR3 amino acids: CASSQEQDSPLHF. CDR3 DNA sequence: TGTGCCAGCAGCCAAGAACAGGATTCACCCCTCCACTTT.

The chain couples TRBV7-9 to TRBJ2-5; D possibly corresponds to TRBD1 (5 bases). The V end lost 2 bases, the J end lost 8 bases, and 12 bases lay between the germline ends. The CDR3 runs to 13 residues. CDR1 is SEHNR, CDR2 FQNEAQ, per germline (reference sequence). This CDR3 reads CASSLRPQGTQYF. Written as DNA, the CDR3 is TGTGCCAGCAGCTTACGCCCCCAGGGTACCCAGTACTTC.

This clone has more than one count but fewer than ten. V usage is TRBV7-3 and J usage is TRBJ2-1, with 7 bases lining up with TRBD1. Germline lookup yields CDR1 SGHTA and CDR2 FQGTGA. The CDR3 runs to 15 residues. J lost 7 bases, V lost 5 bases, and 11 bases had no gene match. Written as DNA, the CDR3 is TGTGCCAGCAGCCCGCGCACAGGGGTCGGTAATGAGCAGTTCTTC. As protein: CASSPRTGVGNEQFF.

This clone showed up just a few times. This rearrangement joins TRBV5-6 to TRBJ2-3, with 7 bases fitting TRBD2. This CDR3 has 15 residues. With V trimmed by 4 bases and J by 3 bases, 8 bases remained unmatched. Germline V lookup: CDR1 SGHDT, CDR2 YYEEEE. CDR3 amino acids: CASSPTSFLTDTQYF. CDR3 DNA sequence: TGTGCCAGCAGCCCGACTAGCTTTCTAACAGATACGCAGTATTTT.

In this sample, this clone turned up a few times. The V call is TRBV29-1, the J call TRBJ2-1; 7 bases are shared with TRBD2. In germline, CDR1 is SQVTM, CDR2 ANQGSEA. The CDR3 sequence is 14 residues long. V was clipped by 4 bases and J by 8 bases; unmatched bases: 11. The CDR3 sequence: CSVAGTKYSDEQFF. In DNA form, the CDR3 reads TGCAGCGTTGCCGGGACTAAGTACTCCGATGAGCAGTTCTTC.

There are a few counts of this clone. The chain carries TRBV2 and TRBJ2-2, with D unclear. Trimming removed 4 bases at V and 6 bases at J, with 9 bases between. This CDR3 contains 13 residues. Germline V gene data show CDR1 as SNHLY and CDR2 as FYNNEI. The CDR3 DNA sequence: TGTGCCAGCAGTGTGTATGTAGCCGGGGAGCTGTTTTTT. The encoded protein is CASSVYVAGELFF.